Detailed here is one TCR beta chain. How the authors handled the data: How many nucleated cells were present was estimated from reference gene primer amplification. Sequencing was performed with immunoSEQ multiplex PCR; in TCRdb, only in-frame clones are kept and a portion is missing. The V and J calls and clone size come from that table; D and trimming were worked out from the DNA. The table has fewer than 150,000 clones, less than 90% seen once; the top ten hold roughly 7.9%. V lost 3 bases to trimming and J lost 9 bases, with 15 bases between them. Per the germline V gene, CDR1 is SGHNT and CDR2 is YENEEA. CDR3 length equals 14 residues. This specimen comes from a study of blood T cell repertoires in COVID-19. Study as a whole: The study drew acute and convalescent COVID-19 samples from the United States, Italy and Spain. Sources were T cells, B-cell-depleted T cells, or PBMCs; the material itself was cDNA or gDNA.

The sample comprised peripheral blood. The chain employs TRBV11-3 and TRBJ1-5; D call uncertain. The TCR comes from a man aged 65 to 85 who had recovered from COVID-19. Here the CDR3 reads CASSFARRVPPQHF. CDR3 nucleotide sequence: TGTGCCAGCAGCTTTGCGAGACGGGTGCCGCCCCAGCATTTT.